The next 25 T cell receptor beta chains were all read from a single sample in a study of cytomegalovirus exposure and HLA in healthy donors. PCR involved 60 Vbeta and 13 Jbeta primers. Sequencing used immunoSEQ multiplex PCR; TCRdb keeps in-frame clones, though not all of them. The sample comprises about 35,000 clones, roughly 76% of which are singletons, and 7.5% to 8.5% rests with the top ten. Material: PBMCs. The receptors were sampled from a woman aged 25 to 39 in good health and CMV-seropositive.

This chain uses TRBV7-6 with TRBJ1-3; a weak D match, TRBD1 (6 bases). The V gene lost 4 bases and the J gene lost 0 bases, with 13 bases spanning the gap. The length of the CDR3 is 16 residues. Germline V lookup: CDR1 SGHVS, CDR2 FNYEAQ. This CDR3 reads CASSSGTPVSGNTIYF. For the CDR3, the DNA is TGTGCCAGCAGCTCCGGGACACCGGTCTCTGGAAACACCATATATTTT. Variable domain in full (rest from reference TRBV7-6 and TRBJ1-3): GAGVSQSPRYKVTKRGQDVALRCDPISGHVSLYWYRQALGQGPEFLTYFNYEAQQDKSGLPNDRFSAERPEGSISTLTIQRTEQRDSAMYRCASSSGTPVSGNTIYFGEGSWLTVV.

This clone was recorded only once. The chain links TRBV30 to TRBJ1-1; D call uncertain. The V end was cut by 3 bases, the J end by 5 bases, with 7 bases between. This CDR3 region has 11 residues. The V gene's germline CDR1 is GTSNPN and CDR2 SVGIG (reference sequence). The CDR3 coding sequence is TGTGCCTGGAGCCGGGTTACTGAAGCTTTCTTT. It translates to CAWSRVTEAFF.

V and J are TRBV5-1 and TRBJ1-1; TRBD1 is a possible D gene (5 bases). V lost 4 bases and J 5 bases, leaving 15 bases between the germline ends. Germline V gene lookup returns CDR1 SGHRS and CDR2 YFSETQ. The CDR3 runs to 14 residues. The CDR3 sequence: CASSRGTEGTEAFF. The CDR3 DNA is TGCGCCAGCAGCCGCGGGACGGAGGGGACTGAAGCTTTCTTT.

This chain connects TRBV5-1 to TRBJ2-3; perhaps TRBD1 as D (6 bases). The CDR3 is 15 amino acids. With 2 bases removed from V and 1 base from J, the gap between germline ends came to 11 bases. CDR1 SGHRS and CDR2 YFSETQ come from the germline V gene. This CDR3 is CASSFDRPGTDTQYF. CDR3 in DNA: TGCGCCAGCAGCTTTGACAGGCCCGGCACAGATACGCAGTATTTT.

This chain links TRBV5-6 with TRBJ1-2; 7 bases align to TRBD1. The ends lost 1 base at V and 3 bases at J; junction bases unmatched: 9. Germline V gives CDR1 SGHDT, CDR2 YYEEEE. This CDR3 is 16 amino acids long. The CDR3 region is CASSLYISQGDYGYTF. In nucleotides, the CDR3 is TGTGCCAGCAGCTTGTACATTTCTCAGGGGGACTATGGCTACACCTTC.

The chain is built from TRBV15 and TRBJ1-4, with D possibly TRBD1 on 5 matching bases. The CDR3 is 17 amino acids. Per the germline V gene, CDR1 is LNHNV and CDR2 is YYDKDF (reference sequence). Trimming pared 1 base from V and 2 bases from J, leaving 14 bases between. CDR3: CATSRGAGKRTNEKLFF. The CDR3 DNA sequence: TGTGCCACCAGCAGAGGGGCAGGGAAAAGGACTAATGAAAAACTGTTTTTT.

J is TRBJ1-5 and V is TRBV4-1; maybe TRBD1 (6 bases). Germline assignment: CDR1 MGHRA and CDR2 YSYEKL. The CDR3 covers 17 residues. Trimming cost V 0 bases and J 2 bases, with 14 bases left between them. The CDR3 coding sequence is TGCGCCAGCAGCCAAGATAATATGGCAGGGGGCAATCAGCCCCAGCATTTT. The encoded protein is CASSQDNMAGGNQPQHF.

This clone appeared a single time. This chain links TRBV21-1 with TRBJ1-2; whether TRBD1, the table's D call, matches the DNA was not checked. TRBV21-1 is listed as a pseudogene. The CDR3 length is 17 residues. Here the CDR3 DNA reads TGTGCCAGCAGCAAAGAGCCAGAGACAGAATCTAACTATGGCTACACCTTC. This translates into CASSKEPETESNYGYTF.

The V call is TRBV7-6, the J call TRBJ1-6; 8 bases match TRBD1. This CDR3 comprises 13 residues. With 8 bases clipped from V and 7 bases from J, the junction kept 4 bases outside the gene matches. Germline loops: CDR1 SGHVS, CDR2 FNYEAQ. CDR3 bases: TGTGCCAGCGGGGGACAGGAAAATTCACCCCTCCACTTT. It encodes CASGGQENSPLHF.

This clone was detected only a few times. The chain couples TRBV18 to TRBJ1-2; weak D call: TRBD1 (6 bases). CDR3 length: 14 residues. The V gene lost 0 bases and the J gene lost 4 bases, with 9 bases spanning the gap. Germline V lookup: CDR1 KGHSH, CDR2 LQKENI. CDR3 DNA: TGTGCCAGCTCACCACCTGACAGGCTCTATGGCTACACCTTC. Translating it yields CASSPPDRLYGYTF.

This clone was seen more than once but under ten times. The CDR3 bases are TGTGCCAGCAGCAAAACTAGCGGGGGGGCCTTGGAGACCCAGTACTTC. It codes for CASSKTSGGALETQYF. V and J are TRBV7-8 and TRBJ2-5, with 13 bases identical to TRBD2. Germline loops: CDR1 SGHVS, CDR2 FQNEAQ. The CDR3 totals 16 residues. V lost 5 bases to trimming and J lost 5 bases; unmatched junction nucleotides: 8.

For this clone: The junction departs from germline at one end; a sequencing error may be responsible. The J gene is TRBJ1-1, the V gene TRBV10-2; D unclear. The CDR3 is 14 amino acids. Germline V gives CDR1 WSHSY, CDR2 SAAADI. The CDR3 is CAGSDVPITHEAFF. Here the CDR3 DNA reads TGCGCCGGCAGTGACGTCCCCATTACACATGAAGCTTTCTTT.

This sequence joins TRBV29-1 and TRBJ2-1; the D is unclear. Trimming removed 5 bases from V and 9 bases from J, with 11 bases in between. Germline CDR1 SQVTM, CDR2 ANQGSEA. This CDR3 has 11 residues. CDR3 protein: CSVTTRIEQFF. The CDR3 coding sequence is TGCAGCGTTACAACGAGGATTGAGCAGTTCTTC.

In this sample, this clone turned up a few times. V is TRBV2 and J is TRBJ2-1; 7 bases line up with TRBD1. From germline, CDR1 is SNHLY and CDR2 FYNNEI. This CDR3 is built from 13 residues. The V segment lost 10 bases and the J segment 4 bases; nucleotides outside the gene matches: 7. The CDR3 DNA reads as TGTGCCACGGCGACAGGGAAATACAATGAGCAGTTCTTC. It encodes CATATGKYNEQFF.

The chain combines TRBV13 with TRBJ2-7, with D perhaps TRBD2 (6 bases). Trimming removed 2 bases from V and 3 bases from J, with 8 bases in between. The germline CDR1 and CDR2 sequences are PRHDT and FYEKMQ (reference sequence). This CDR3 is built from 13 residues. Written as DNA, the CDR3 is TGTGCCAGCAGCTTAAGCGGGCACTACGAGCAGTACTTC. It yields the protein CASSLSGHYEQYF. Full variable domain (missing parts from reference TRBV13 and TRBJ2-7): AAGVIQSPRHLIKEKRETATLKCYPIPRHDTVYWYQQGPGQDPQFLISFYEKMQSDKGSIPDRFSAQQFSDYHSELNMSSLELGDSALYFCASSLSGHYEQYFGPGTRLTVT.

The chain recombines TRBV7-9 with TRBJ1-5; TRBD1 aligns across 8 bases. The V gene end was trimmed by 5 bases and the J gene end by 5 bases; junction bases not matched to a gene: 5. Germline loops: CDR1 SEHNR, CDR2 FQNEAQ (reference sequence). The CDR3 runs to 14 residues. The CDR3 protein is CASSLDRDDQPQHF. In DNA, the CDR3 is TGTGCCAGCAGCCTGGACAGGGATGATCAGCCCCAGCATTTT.

As DNA, the CDR3 is TGTGCCAGCAGTTTTGGGGTCGGGGGGCCTCAGCCCCAGCATTTT. This encodes CASSFGVGGPQPQHF. The chain joins TRBV28 to TRBJ1-5; D may be TRBD1 (6 bases). The germline V gene encodes CDR1 MDHEN and CDR2 SYDVKM. Trimming shortened V by 3 bases and J by 6 bases, and 15 bases separated the two germline ends. The CDR3 runs to 15 residues.

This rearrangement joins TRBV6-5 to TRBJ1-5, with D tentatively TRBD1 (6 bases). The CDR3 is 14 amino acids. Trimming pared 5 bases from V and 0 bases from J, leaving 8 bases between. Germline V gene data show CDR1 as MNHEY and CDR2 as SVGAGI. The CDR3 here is CASSTGNSNQPQHF. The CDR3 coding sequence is TGTGCCAGCAGTACAGGGAATAGCAATCAGCCCCAGCATTTT.

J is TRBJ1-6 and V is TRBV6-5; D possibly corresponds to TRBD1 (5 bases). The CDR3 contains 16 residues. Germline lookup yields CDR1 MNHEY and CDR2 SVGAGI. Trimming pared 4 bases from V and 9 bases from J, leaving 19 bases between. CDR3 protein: CASSLGSARVGSPLHF. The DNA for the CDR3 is TGTGCCAGCAGTTTGGGGTCAGCCAGGGTGGGTTCACCCCTCCACTTT.

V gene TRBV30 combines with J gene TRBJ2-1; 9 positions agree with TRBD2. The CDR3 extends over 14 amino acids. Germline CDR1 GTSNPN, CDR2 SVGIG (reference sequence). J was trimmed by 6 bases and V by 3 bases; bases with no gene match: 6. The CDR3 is CAWSLGGGGNEQFF. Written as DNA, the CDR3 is TGTGCCTGGAGCCTAGGCGGGGGGGGCAATGAGCAGTTCTTC.

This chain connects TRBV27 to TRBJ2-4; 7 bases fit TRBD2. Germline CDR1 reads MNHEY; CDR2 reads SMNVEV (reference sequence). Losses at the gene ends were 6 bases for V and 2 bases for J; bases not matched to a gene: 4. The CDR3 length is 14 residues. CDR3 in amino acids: CASSPAGTKNIQYF. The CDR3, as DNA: TGTGCCAGCAGCCCAGCGGGGACCAAAAACATTCAGTACTTC.

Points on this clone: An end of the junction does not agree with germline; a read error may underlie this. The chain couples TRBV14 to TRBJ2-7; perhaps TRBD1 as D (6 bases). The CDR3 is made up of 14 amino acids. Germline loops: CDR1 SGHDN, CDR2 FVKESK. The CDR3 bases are TGTGCCAGCAGCCTCACCTCAGGGGTTAGCGAGCGGTACTTC. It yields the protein CASSLTSGVSERYF.

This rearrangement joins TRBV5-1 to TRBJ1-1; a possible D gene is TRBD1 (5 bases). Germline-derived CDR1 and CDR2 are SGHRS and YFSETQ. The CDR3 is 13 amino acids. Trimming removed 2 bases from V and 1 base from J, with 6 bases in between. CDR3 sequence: CASSFDRNTEAFF. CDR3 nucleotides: TGCGCCAGCAGCTTCGACAGGAACACTGAAGCTTTCTTT.

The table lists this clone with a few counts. This CDR3 is CASKTQDSSYNEQFF. DNA of the CDR3: TGCGCCAGTAAAACCCAGGACAGTTCCTACAATGAGCAGTTCTTC. V and J are TRBV5-1 and TRBJ2-1, with D perhaps TRBD1 (6 bases). Trimming cost V 8 bases and J 1 base, with 16 bases left between them. This CDR3 spans 15 amino acids. From germline, CDR1 is SGHRS and CDR2 YFSETQ.

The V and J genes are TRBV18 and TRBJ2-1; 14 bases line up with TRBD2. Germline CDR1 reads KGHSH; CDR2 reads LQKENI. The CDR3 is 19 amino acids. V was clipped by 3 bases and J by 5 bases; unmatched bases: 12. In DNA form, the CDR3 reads TGTGCCAGCTCACCTCGCCAGGGACTAGCGGGAGTCACGAACAATGAGCAGTTCTTC. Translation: CASSPRQGLAGVTNNEQFF. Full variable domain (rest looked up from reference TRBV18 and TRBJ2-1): NAGVMQNPRHLVRRRGQEARLRCSPMKGHSHVYWYRQLPEEGLKFMVYLQKENIIDESGMPKERFSAEFPKEGPSILRIQQVVRGDSAAYFCASSPRQGLAGVTNNEQFFGPGTRLTVL.